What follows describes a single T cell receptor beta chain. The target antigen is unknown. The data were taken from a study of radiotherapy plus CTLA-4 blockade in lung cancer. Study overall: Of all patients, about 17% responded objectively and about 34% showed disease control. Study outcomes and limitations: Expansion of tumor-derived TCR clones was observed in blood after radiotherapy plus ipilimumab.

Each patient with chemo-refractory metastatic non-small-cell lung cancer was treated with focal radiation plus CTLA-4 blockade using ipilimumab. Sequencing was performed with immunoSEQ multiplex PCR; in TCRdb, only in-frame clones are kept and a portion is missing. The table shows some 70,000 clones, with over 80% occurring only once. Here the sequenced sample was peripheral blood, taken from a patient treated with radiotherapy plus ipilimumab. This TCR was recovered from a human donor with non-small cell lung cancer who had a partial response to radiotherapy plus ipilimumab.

The CDR3 DNA follows: TGTGCCAGCAGCTCGTCCCGGGACAGGGCCGACACCGGGGAGCTGTTTTTT. Translating gives CASSSSRDRADTGELFF. This rearrangement joins TRBV7-3 to TRBJ2-2; TRBD1 matches 9 bases. Trimming took 4 bases from V and 3 from J; bases not matched to a gene: 9. This CDR3 is 17 amino acids long. Germline V gives CDR1 SGHTA, CDR2 FQGTGA.